The 18 T cell receptor beta chains below come from one sample, sequenced in a study of stem cell transplantation in POMP-related autoinflammatory disease. Sequencing used immunoSEQ multiplex PCR; TCRdb keeps in-frame clones, though not all of them. Here the sample spans tens of thousands of clones, approximately 91% being singletons. Sequenced material: CD4+ T cells from PBMCs, taken after stem cell transplantation. The source of these receptors is a human patient with POMP-related autoinflammation and immune dysregulation (PRAID). Some of the T cells might come from the graft donor.

The chain combines TRBV6-4 with TRBJ1-2; unclear D gene. V was clipped by 0 bases and J by 4 bases, with 6 bases between them. CDR1 is MRHNA, CDR2 SNTAGT, per germline. The CDR3 length is 13 residues. The CDR3 DNA follows: TGTGCCAGCAGTGACTCGAGAGGCTATGGCTACACCTTC. Translated: CASSDSRGYGYTF.

The rearrangement links TRBV18 to TRBJ1-6; D is uncertain. With 3 bases removed from V and 0 bases from J, the gap between germline ends came to 9 bases. Germline V gene data show CDR1 as KGHSH and CDR2 as LQKENI. The length of the CDR3 is 16 residues. This CDR3 reads CASSPAKSSYNSPLHF. In DNA, the CDR3 is TGTGCCAGCTCACCGGCAAAGAGCTCCTATAATTCACCCCTCCACTTT.

V gene TRBV15 combines with J gene TRBJ2-5, with 8 positions matching TRBD1. V lost 2 bases to trimming and J lost 4 bases; unmatched junction nucleotides: 3. The CDR3 loop spans 14 amino acids. Germline V gene lookup returns CDR1 LNHNV and CDR2 YYDKDF (reference sequence). CDR3 nucleotides: TGTGCCACCAGCAGATTCGGGACAGGAGAGACCCAGTACTTC. It specifies CATSRFGTGETQYF.

J is TRBJ1-2 and V is TRBV10-3; D is unresolved. CDR3 length equals 16 residues. The V gene lost 0 bases and the J gene lost 3 bases, with 14 bases spanning the gap. The V gene's germline CDR1 is ENHRY and CDR2 SYGVKD. In DNA form, the CDR3 reads TGTGCCATCAGTGAGTCTATCTTTAGGGATGACTATGGCTACACCTTC. Residues: CAISESIFRDDYGYTF.

The chain employs TRBV3-1 (or the pseudogene TRBV3-2) and TRBJ1-2; D is possibly TRBD1 (6 bases). The CDR3 has 15 residues. Trimming cost V 1 base and J 2 bases, with 11 bases left between them. From germline, CDR1 is LGHDT and CDR2 YNNKEL (reference sequence). As DNA, the CDR3 is TGTGCCAGCAGCCAAGGTACAGGGAGAAACTATGGCTACACCTTC. Its translation: CASSQGTGRNYGYTF.

The chain employs TRBV4-1 and TRBJ2-1, with 10 nucleotides matching TRBD2. The CDR3 spans 13 residues. Germline V CDR1 and CDR2: MGHRA, YSYEKL. The V segment lost 2 bases and the J segment 14 bases; nucleotides outside the gene matches: 6. In nucleotides, the CDR3 is TGCGCCAGCAGCCAAATGAGCGGGGGGGCAAAGTTCTTC. It translates to CASSQMSGGAKFF.

The J gene is TRBJ2-7, the V gene TRBV10-3, with D perhaps matching TRBD1 or TRBD2 (5 bases each). Trimming pared 4 bases from V and 4 bases from J, leaving 17 bases between. Looked up from germline, CDR1 is ENHRY and CDR2 is SYGVKD. The CDR3 sequence is 15 residues long. The chain's CDR3 is CAISGGDLRAYEQYF. For the CDR3, the DNA is TGTGCCATCAGTGGAGGGGACCTTCGGGCGTACGAGCAGTACTTC.

This chain joins TRBV19 and TRBJ2-5, with TRBD1 identical over 7 bases. Germline-derived CDR1 and CDR2 are LNHDA and SQIVND (reference sequence). The junction had 6 bases not matched to a gene; V was cut back by 5 bases and J by 3 bases. There are 14 residues in the CDR3. The CDR3 region has the DNA TGTGCCAGTAGTTTGGTCGGGACAGAAGAGACCCAGTACTTC. Encoded protein: CASSLVGTEETQYF.

V is TRBV27 and J is TRBJ1-2; the match to TRBD1 covers 10 bases. This CDR3 region has 15 residues. The germline V gene encodes CDR1 MNHEY and CDR2 SMNVEV (reference sequence). Trimming removed 7 bases from V and 3 bases from J; junction bases left unmatched: 8. Here the CDR3 DNA reads TGTGCCAGCAAGGAGTGGGGGACAGGGGACTATGGCTACACCTTC. It specifies CASKEWGTGDYGYTF.

V gene TRBV29-1 combines with J gene TRBJ2-5, with D possibly matching TRBD1 (5 bases). The CDR3 sequence is 14 residues long. Germline CDR1 SQVTM, CDR2 ANQGSEA. V shed 1 base and J shed 5 bases, with 14 bases lying between them. Here the CDR3 reads CSVEGRQGWETQYF. CDR3 sequence (DNA): TGCAGCGTTGAAGGACGTCAGGGTTGGGAGACCCAGTACTTC.

The chain couples TRBV13 to TRBJ1-1; TRBD1 might be the D (5 bases). Germline CDR1 reads PRHDT; CDR2 reads FYEKMQ (reference sequence). V dropped 2 bases and J dropped 11 bases, with 12 bases sitting between them. The CDR3 loop spans 12 amino acids. CDR3 DNA: TGTGCCAGCAGCTTAATGCCAGGGAGTGCTTTCTTT. It translates to CASSLMPGSAFF.

This chain connects TRBV11-2 to TRBJ2-5, with no clear D. This CDR3 comprises 14 residues. The germline V gene has CDR1 SGHAT and CDR2 FQNNGV. V was shortened by 1 base and J by 5 bases, with 11 bases between the two germline ends. In nucleotides, the CDR3 is TGTGCCAGCAGCTTAGGCCCCATGGCGGAGACCCAGTACTTC. Its protein is CASSLGPMAETQYF.

The CDR3 reads CASSLGPYVGAGNTIYF. The CDR3 DNA sequence: TGCGCCAGCAGCTTGGGCCCTTACGTCGGGGCCGGAAACACCATATATTTT. The gene calls are TRBV5-1 and TRBJ1-3; D possibly corresponds to TRBD1 (5 bases). The V gene's germline CDR1 is SGHRS and CDR2 YFSETQ. The CDR3 spans 17 residues. V lost 0 bases, J lost 4 bases, and 17 bases lay in between. The full variable domain, completed using reference TRBV5-1 and TRBJ1-3, is KAGVTQTPRYLIKTRGQQVTLSCSPISGHRSVSWYQQTPGQGLQFLFEYFSETQRNKGNFPGRFSGRQFSNSRSEMNVSTLELGDSALYLCASSLGPYVGAGNTIYFGEGSWLTVV.

This clone occurred once. The chain recombines TRBV2 with TRBJ2-2; D is unresolved. Trimming stripped 6 bases from V and 4 bases from J, with 3 bases between. Per germline, CDR1 SNHLY and CDR2 FYNNEI. This CDR3 is built from 11 residues. The CDR3 region is CASRVTGELFF. CDR3 sequence (DNA): TGTGCCAGCAGGGTCACCGGGGAGCTGTTTTTT.

The chain joins TRBV6-1 to TRBJ2-7; D is unclear. V was trimmed by 3 bases and J by 3 bases, leaving 12 bases between them. Germline V gene data show CDR1 as MNHNS and CDR2 as SASEGT. The CDR3 totals 14 residues. The CDR3 sequence: CASSDHAGRYEQYV. In DNA, the CDR3 is TGTGCCAGCAGTGATCACGCCGGGCGCTACGAGCAGTACGTC.

The rearrangement links TRBV6-5 to TRBJ1-6; the D gene is possibly TRBD1 (6 bases). Germline CDR1 is MNHEY and CDR2 is SVGAGI. V was trimmed by 3 bases and J by 4 bases, leaving 13 bases between them. This CDR3 is 16 amino acids long. The CDR3 DNA sequence: TGTGCCAGCAGTTATGTGCCAGGACAGTATAATTCACCCCTCCACTTT. Translation gives CASSYVPGQYNSPLHF.

In this sample, this clone turned up a few times. This chain joins TRBV18 and TRBJ2-7, with D perhaps TRBD1 or TRBD2 (5 bases each). This CDR3 has 15 amino acids. The ends were cut back, 6 bases at V and 2 bases at J, with 17 bases in the middle. Germline V gives CDR1 KGHSH, CDR2 LQKENI. CDR3 protein: CASSPTGTLTYEQYV. CDR3 nucleotide sequence: TGTGCCAGCTCTCCCACCGGGACGCTAACCTACGAGCAGTACGTC.

Written as DNA, the CDR3 is TGTGCCAGCAGTTGGGGAAGGGTTGGGGGATGGGAGACCCAGTACTTC. Residues: CASSWGRVGGWETQYF. V is TRBV28 and J is TRBJ2-5; D assignment may be TRBD1 or TRBD2 (5 bases each). Trimming left V 4 bases short and J 5 bases short, with 20 bases between. This CDR3 spans 16 amino acids. CDR1 and CDR2 (germline): MDHEN, SYDVKM.